A single sample gave rise to the 13 T cell receptor beta chains below, sequenced in a study of blood T cell repertoires in COVID-19. The data were produced by immunoSEQ multiplex PCR, yet TCRdb's version contains in-frame clones alone and is incomplete. Here the sample spans some 90,000 clones, approximately 84% being singletons. The specimen sequenced was peripheral blood. The receptors come from a man between 60 and 75 years old with acute or convalescent COVID-19.

This chain links TRBV10-3 with TRBJ2-3, with 7 bases lining up with TRBD2. The trim removed 5 bases at V and 9 bases at J, leaving 5 bases unmatched. The germline CDR1 and CDR2 sequences are ENHRY and SYGVKD. The CDR3 spans 12 residues. The CDR3 DNA reads TGTGCCATCAGTAGCGCGGGAGAAACGCAGTATTTT. The encoded protein is CAISSAGETQYF.

The rearrangement links TRBV10-1 to TRBJ1-1; D is unresolved. The CDR3 covers 11 residues. V dropped 3 bases and J dropped 8 bases, with 7 bases sitting between them. Per germline, CDR1 WNHNN and CDR2 SYGVQD (reference sequence). The CDR3 region has the DNA TGCGCCAGCAGTGATAACAGAGAAGCTTTCTTT. It codes for CASSDNREAFF.

This clone has only a few counts. The chain has TRBV18 and TRBJ2-7; TRBD1 is a possible D gene (5 bases). The CDR3 has 15 amino acids. The germline V gene has CDR1 KGHSH and CDR2 LQKENI. V lost 3 bases, J lost 0 bases, and 12 bases lay in between. The CDR3 sequence: CASSPRTIDSYEQYF. The DNA of the CDR3 is TGTGCCAGCTCACCTAGGACAATCGACTCCTACGAGCAGTACTTC.

The rearrangement uses TRBV6-2 or TRBV6-3 and TRBJ2-7; TRBD2 aligns across 8 bases. The V gene's germline CDR1 is MNHEY and CDR2 SVGEGT. This CDR3 region has 15 residues. V trimming: 2 bases; J trimming: 3 bases; junction bases outside the gene matches: 6. This CDR3 is CASSYIQAGDYEQYF. CDR3 DNA: TGTGCCAGCAGTTACATCCAAGCGGGGGACTACGAGCAGTACTTC.

This clone was seen many times. The chain links TRBV6-4 to TRBJ1-6; D is uncertain. CDR3 length: 14 residues. V dropped 5 bases and J dropped 7 bases, with 12 bases sitting between them. Germline loops: CDR1 MRHNA, CDR2 SNTAGT. The CDR3 DNA is TGTGCCAGCAGTTCAAACCCGGGGAATTCACCCCTCCACTTT. It yields the protein CASSSNPGNSPLHF.

The genes are TRBV28 and TRBJ2-1; TRBD2 agrees at 10 bases. After removal of 4 bases from V and 12 bases from J, the junction contained 12 bases not matched to a gene. Looked up from germline, CDR1 is MDHEN and CDR2 is SYDVKM. CDR3 length: 15 amino acids. CDR3 sequence reads: CASSSQREGVFRQFF. The DNA of the CDR3 is TGTGCCAGCAGTTCACAGCGGGAGGGTGTATTTCGGCAGTTCTTC. Supplemented by reference TRBV28 and TRBJ2-1, the full variable domain reads DVKVTQSSRYLVKRTGEKVFLECVQDMDHENMFWYRQDPGLGLRLIYFSYDVKMKEKGDIPEGYSVSREKKERFSLILESASTNQTSMYLCASSSQREGVFRQFFGPGTRLTVL.

This clone occurred a few times. The chain uses TRBV27 and TRBJ2-3, with 7 bases matching TRBD1. The germline CDR1 and CDR2 sequences are MNHEY and SMNVEV (reference sequence). This CDR3 is built from 15 residues. The junction had 7 bases not matched to a gene; V was cut back by 5 bases and J by 2 bases. CDR3 DNA sequence: TGTGCCAGCAGTACGCGGACAGGAGACACAGATACGCAGTATTTT. Its protein is CASSTRTGDTDTQYF.

The rearrangement links TRBV15 to TRBJ1-4; D is perhaps TRBD1 (5 bases). Germline lookup yields CDR1 LNHNV and CDR2 YYDKDF (reference sequence). This CDR3 spans 14 amino acids. Trimming cost V 0 bases and J 4 bases, with 6 bases left between them. The DNA of the CDR3 is TGTGCCACCAGCAGAGACAGGGTTAATGAAAAACTGTTTTTT. Amino acids: CATSRDRVNEKLFF.

The chain links TRBV5-6 to TRBJ1-1; 7 nucleotides align to TRBD1. V lost 0 bases and J lost 2; bases outside the gene matches: 1. In germline, CDR1 is SGHDT, CDR2 YYEEEE. The CDR3 spans 14 residues. DNA for the CDR3: TGTGCCAGCAGCTTGGGGGACAGAAACACTGAAGCTTTCTTT. Translation gives CASSLGDRNTEAFF.

V and J are TRBV7-2 and TRBJ2-1, with 12 positions matching TRBD2. This CDR3 is built from 17 residues. Germline assignment: CDR1 SGHTA and CDR2 FQGNSA. With V trimmed by 5 bases and J by 8 bases, 13 bases remained unmatched. The CDR3 protein is CASSPQPSGGEFDEQFF. CDR3 nucleotides: TGTGCCAGCAGCCCCCAGCCTAGCGGGGGGGAATTCGATGAGCAGTTCTTC.

This chain joins TRBV7-8 and TRBJ1-1; tentative D call: TRBD1 (6 bases). CDR3 length: 14 residues. Germline V lookup: CDR1 SGHVS, CDR2 FQNEAQ. Trimming shortened V by 5 bases and J by 5 bases, and 15 bases separated the two germline ends. CDR3 DNA: TGTGCCAGCAGCCGACGACAGGAATCGACTGAAGCTTTCTTT. Translating gives CASSRRQESTEAFF. The entire variable domain, with the rest obtained from reference TRBV7-8 and TRBJ1-1, is as follows: GAGVSQSPRYKVAKRGQDVALRCDPISGHVSLFWYQQALGQGPEFLTYFQNEAQLDKSGLPSDRFFAERPEGSVSTLKIQRTQQEDSAVYLCASSRRQESTEAFFGQGTRLTVV.

In this sample, this clone turned up a few times. This sequence joins TRBV2 and TRBJ1-6, with TRBD1 matching 9 bases. The CDR3 has 14 residues. CDR1 SNHLY and CDR2 FYNNEI come from the germline V gene. The junction had 9 bases not matched to a gene; V was cut back by 10 bases and J by 8 bases. The CDR3 DNA reads TGTGCCACTAAGACAGGGGGTTGGGATTCACCCCTCCACTTT. Translating gives CATKTGGWDSPLHF.

The CDR3 region is CASSPPAAYNEQFF. The CDR3 DNA reads TGTGCCAGCAGCCCGCCAGCGGCTTACAATGAGCAGTTCTTC. The chain recombines TRBV3-1 (or the pseudogene TRBV3-2) with TRBJ2-1; weak D call: TRBD2 (5 bases). V gave up 4 bases and J gave up 4 bases, with 11 bases separating them. This CDR3 is 14 amino acids long. Germline CDR1 reads LGHDT; CDR2 reads YNNKEL (reference sequence).